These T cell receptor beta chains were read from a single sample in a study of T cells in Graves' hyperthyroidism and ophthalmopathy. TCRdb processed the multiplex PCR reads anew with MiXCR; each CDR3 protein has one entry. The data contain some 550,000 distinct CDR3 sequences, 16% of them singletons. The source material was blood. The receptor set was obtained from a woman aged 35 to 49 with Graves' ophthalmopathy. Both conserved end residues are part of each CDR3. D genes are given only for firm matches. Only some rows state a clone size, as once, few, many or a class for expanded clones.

CDR3: CSAPHNDYGYTF
DNA: TGCAGTGCGCCCCACAACGACTATGGCTACACCTTC
size: many
D: .
J: TRBJ1-2
V: TRBV20-1

CDR3: CSARGSVDTEAFF
DNA: TGCAGTGCTAGAGGGTCCGTAGACACTGAAGCTTTCTTT
size: .
D: .
J: TRBJ1-1
V: TRBV20-1

CDR3: CATSRGTPRTGQVSPLHF
DNA: TGTGCCACCAGCAGAGGAACACCCAGGACAGGGCAGGTATCACCCCTCCACTTT
size: few
D: TRBD1
J: TRBJ1-6
V: TRBV15

CDR3: CAWRRRRDQGVHTEAFF
DNA: TGTGCCTGGAGAAGACGGCGGGACCAGGGGGTACACACTGAAGCTTTCTTT
size: few
D: TRBD1
J: TRBJ1-1
V: TRBV30

CDR3: CATSSLGTNPFF
DNA: TGTGCCACCAGCAGCCTCGGGACTAATCCGTTCTTC
size: few
D: TRBD2
J: TRBJ2-1
V: TRBV15

CDR3: CASSLVGLSYEQYF
DNA: TGCGCCAGCAGCTTGGTGGGCCTCTCCTACGAGCAGTACTTC
size: many
D: .
J: TRBJ2-7
V: TRBV5-1

CDR3: CASSQAGRGGTEAFF
DNA: TGCGCCAGCAGCCAAGCGGGCAGGGGTGGGACTGAAGCTTTCTTT
size: many
D: .
J: TRBJ1-1
V: TRBV4-1

CDR3: CASSPNPPGREQYF
DNA: TGCGCCAGCAGCCCAAACCCCCCTGGGCGGGAGCAGTACTTC
size: .
D: .
J: TRBJ2-7
V: TRBV5-1

CDR3: CATSMFQEGSRYF
DNA: TGTGCCACCAGTATGTTCCAGGAGGGTTCGCGGTACTTC
size: .
D: .
J: TRBJ2-7
V: TRBV15

CDR3: CSVVLALGPGQNFF
DNA: TGCAGCGTTGTTTTAGCACTGGGGCCGGGGCAAAATTTCTTC
size: .
D: .
J: TRBJ2-1
V: TRBV29-1

CDR3: CSAVTGTDTEAFF
DNA: TGCAGCGCCGTTACCGGGACCGACACTGAAGCTTTCTTT
size: few
D: .
J: TRBJ1-1
V: TRBV29-1

CDR3: CASSQPDRGQYGYTF
DNA: TGTGCCAGCAGTCAACCCGACAGGGGGCAATATGGCTACACCTTC
size: .
D: TRBD1
J: TRBJ1-2
V: TRBV6-1

CDR3: CASSQVYNVTYEQYF
DNA: TGTGCCAGCAGCCAAGTTTACAACGTTACCTACGAGCAGTACTTC
size: once
D: .
J: TRBJ2-7
V: TRBV14

CDR3: CASSYVVRQGDEQFF
DNA: TGTGCCAGCAGTTACGTTGTTCGGCAGGGAGATGAGCAGTTCTTC
size: .
D: .
J: TRBJ2-1
V: TRBV10-3

CDR3: CATSRGLGRPQHF
DNA: TGTGCCACCAGTCGGGGTCTTGGAAGGCCCCAGCATTTT
size: many
D: .
J: TRBJ1-5
V: TRBV24-1

CDR3: CASSHASGLADTDTQYF
DNA: TGCGCCAGCAGCCACGCGTCGGGCCTAGCGGACACAGATACGCAGTATTTT
size: .
D: TRBD2
J: TRBJ2-3
V: TRBV4-1

CDR3: CASSPRGGPTHNYGYTF
DNA: TGTGCCAGCAGCCCTCGGGGAGGGCCAACCCATAACTATGGCTACACCTTC
size: many
D: .
J: TRBJ1-2
V: TRBV7-8

CDR3: CASSLEAGANTGELFF
DNA: TGTGCCAGCAGCTTGGAGGCAGGGGCGAACACCGGGGAGCTGTTTTTT
size: few
D: .
J: TRBJ2-2
V: TRBV5-5

CDR3: CASSLGQGVGQPQHF
DNA: TGTGCCAGCAGCCTCGGACAGGGGGTTGGTCAGCCCCAGCATTTT
size: many
D: TRBD1
J: TRBJ1-5
V: TRBV7-9

CDR3: CASSEVRVKVNTGELFF
DNA: TGTGCCAGCAGTGAAGTGCGTGTCAAAGTGAACACCGGGGAGCTGTTTTTT
size: few
D: .
J: TRBJ2-2
V: TRBV2

CDR3: CASSPQISGANVLTF
DNA: TGTGCCAGCAGCCCCCAGATCTCTGGGGCCAACGTCCTGACTTTC
size: once
D: .
J: TRBJ2-6
V: TRBV9

CDR3: CASSREGAEFAGGYTF
DNA: TGTGCCAGCAGTAGGGAGGGGGCGGAATTTGCGGGCGGCTACACCTTC
size: many
D: TRBD1
J: TRBJ1-2
V: TRBV2

CDR3: CASSSSFTGELFF
DNA: TGTGCCAGCAGTTCCTCCTTCACCGGGGAGCTGTTTTTT
size: many
D: .
J: TRBJ2-2
V: TRBV27

CDR3: CASSLSGLATGDIQYF
DNA: TGCGCCAGCAGCTTGTCCGGACTAGCCACAGGGGACATTCAGTACTTC
size: many
D: .
J: TRBJ2-4
V: TRBV5-1

CDR3: CASSPPYGDSYNEQFF
DNA: TGCGCCAGCAGCCCCCCTTACGGGGACTCCTACAATGAGCAGTTCTTC
size: few
D: .
J: TRBJ2-1
V: TRBV5-1

CDR3: CASRNDRVNLHNEQFF
DNA: TGCGCCAGCAGGAATGACAGGGTGAATCTCCACAATGAGCAGTTCTTC
size: .
D: TRBD1
J: TRBJ2-1
V: TRBV5-1

CDR3: CASSPQGVSQETQYF
DNA: TGTGCCAGCAGCCCACAGGGCGTCAGCCAAGAGACCCAGTACTTC
size: few
D: .
J: TRBJ2-5
V: TRBV7-6

CDR3: CATEGGGSYEQYF
DNA: TGTGCCACCGAGGGGGGGGGATCCTACGAGCAGTACTTC
size: few
D: .
J: TRBJ2-7
V: TRBV28

CDR3: CASSRWSNQPQHF
DNA: TGTGCCAGCAGTCGATGGTCCAATCAGCCCCAGCATTTT
size: many
D: .
J: TRBJ1-5
V: TRBV12-3/TRBV12-4

CDR3: CASSMDGAGVTEAFF
DNA: TGTGCCAGTAGCATGGACGGGGCGGGTGTCACTGAAGCTTTCTTT
size: .
D: .
J: TRBJ1-1
V: TRBV19

CDR3: CASTPLGTSSFQETQYF
DNA: TGTGCCAGCACCCCATTGGGGACATCCAGCTTCCAAGAGACCCAGTACTTC
size: many
D: .
J: TRBJ2-5
V: TRBV28

CDR3: CASSYRQTSTGEQFF
DNA: TGTGCCAGCAGTTACAGGCAGACTAGCACTGGTGAGCAGTTCTTC
size: many
D: TRBD2
J: TRBJ2-1
V: TRBV11-2

CDR3: CASSPLPGTGSRSGLETQYF
DNA: TGTGCCAGCTCACCACTCCCGGGGACAGGCTCCCGTAGCGGGTTAGAGACCCAGTACTTC
size: .
D: .
J: TRBJ2-5
V: TRBV18

CDR3: CASSQPPGTSLSEQYF
DNA: TGTGCCAGCAGCCAACCTCCCGGGACTAGTTTATCCGAGCAGTACTTC
size: .
D: TRBD2
J: TRBJ2-7
V: TRBV5-5

CDR3: CASRQDQGRQFF
DNA: TGTGCCAGCAGGCAAGATCAGGGGAGGCAGTTCTTC
size: once
D: .
J: TRBJ2-1
V: TRBV3-1

CDR3: CASSLFFRGGTNEKLFF
DNA: TGTGCCAGCAGTTTATTTTTTCGAGGGGGAACTAATGAAAAACTGTTTTTT
size: .
D: .
J: TRBJ1-4
V: TRBV27

CDR3: CASSQVFVARAGNTIYF
DNA: TGTGCCAGCAGCCAAGTATTCGTGGCGAGGGCTGGAAACACCATATATTTT
size: .
D: .
J: TRBJ1-3
V: TRBV3-1

CDR3: CASRFTGRTDTQYF
DNA: TGTGCCAGCCGATTTACGGGACGCACAGATACGCAGTATTTT
size: many
D: .
J: TRBJ2-3
V: TRBV6-1

CDR3: CSVRTGGDGYTF
DNA: TGCAGCGTTAGAACAGGGGGCGATGGCTACACCTTC
size: .
D: TRBD1
J: TRBJ1-2
V: TRBV29-1

CDR3: CASSQGSSPLHF
DNA: TGTGCCAGCAGCCAAGGGAGTTCACCCCTCCACTTT
size: many
D: .
J: TRBJ1-6
V: TRBV3-1

CDR3: CAWSKQAYNEQFF
DNA: TGTGCCTGGAGTAAACAGGCCTACAATGAGCAGTTCTTC
size: many
D: .
J: TRBJ2-1
V: TRBV30

CDR3: CSAKIAGSSYEQYF
DNA: TGCAGTGCCAAAATAGCGGGGAGCTCCTACGAGCAGTACTTC
size: .
D: TRBD2
J: TRBJ2-7
V: TRBV20-1

CDR3: CSARVGMDTEAFF
DNA: TGCAGTGCTAGAGTGGGAATGGACACTGAAGCTTTCTTT
size: few
D: .
J: TRBJ1-1
V: TRBV20-1

CDR3: CSARDLGRTEAFF
DNA: TGCAGTGCTAGAGATCTCGGGCGGACTGAAGCTTTCTTT
size: many
D: .
J: TRBJ1-1
V: TRBV20-1